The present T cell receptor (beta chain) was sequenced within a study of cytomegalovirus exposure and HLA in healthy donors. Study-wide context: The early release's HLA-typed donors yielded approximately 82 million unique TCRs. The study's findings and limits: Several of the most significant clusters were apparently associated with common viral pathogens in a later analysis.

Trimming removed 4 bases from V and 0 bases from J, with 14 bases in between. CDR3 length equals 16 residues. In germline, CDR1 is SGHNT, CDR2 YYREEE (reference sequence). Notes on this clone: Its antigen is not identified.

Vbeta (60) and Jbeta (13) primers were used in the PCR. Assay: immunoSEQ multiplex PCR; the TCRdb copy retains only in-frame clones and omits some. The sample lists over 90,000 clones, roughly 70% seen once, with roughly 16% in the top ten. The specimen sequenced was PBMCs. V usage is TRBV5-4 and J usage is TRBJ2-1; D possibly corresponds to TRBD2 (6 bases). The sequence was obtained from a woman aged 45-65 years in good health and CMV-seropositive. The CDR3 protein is CASSRSSASSYNEQFF. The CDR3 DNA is TGTGCCAGCAGCCGCTCTAGCGCTAGCTCCTACAATGAGCAGTTCTTC.